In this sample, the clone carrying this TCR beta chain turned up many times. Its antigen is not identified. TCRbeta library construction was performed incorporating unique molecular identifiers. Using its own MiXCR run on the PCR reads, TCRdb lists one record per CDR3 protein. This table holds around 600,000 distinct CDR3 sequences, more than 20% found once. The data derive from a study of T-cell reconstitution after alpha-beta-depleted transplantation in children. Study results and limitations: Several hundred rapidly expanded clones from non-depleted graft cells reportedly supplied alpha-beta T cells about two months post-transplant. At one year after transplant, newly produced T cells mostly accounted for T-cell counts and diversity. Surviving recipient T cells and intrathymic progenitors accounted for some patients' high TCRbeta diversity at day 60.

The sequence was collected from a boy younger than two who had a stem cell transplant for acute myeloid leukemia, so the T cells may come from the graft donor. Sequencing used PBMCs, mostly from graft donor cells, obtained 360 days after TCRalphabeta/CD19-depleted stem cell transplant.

The CDR3 DNA is TGTGCCAGCAGTTACGGGGGGAATAATTCACCCCTCCACTTT. Protein: CASSYGGNNSPLHF. The chain combines TRBV6-5 with TRBJ1-6, with TRBD1 as a possible D gene (5 bases). Trimming stripped 2 bases from V and 5 bases from J, with 7 bases between. From germline, CDR1 is MNHEY and CDR2 SVGAGI. CDR3 length: 14 amino acids.